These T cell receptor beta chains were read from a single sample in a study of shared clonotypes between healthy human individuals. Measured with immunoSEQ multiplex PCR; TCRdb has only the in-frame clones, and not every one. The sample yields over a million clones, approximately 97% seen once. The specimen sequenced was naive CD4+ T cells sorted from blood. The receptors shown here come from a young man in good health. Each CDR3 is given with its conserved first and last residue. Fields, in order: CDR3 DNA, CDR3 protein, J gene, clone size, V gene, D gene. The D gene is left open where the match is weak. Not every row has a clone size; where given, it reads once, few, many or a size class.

cdr3_nt: TGTGCCAGCAGCTTAGGTTTATCAGGAGGTACGCAGTATTTT
cdr3_aa: CASSLGLSGGTQYF
j_call: TRBJ2-3
clone_size: once
v_call: TRBV7-8
d_call: -

cdr3_nt: TGCGCCAGCAGTCAATCTAGACGGTCGGGGCAGTTACAATCCTACGAGCAGTACTTC
cdr3_aa: CASSQSRRSGQLQSYEQYF
j_call: TRBJ2-7
clone_size: -
v_call: TRBV23-1
d_call: -

cdr3_nt: TGCGCCAGCAGAAAAAGGGATAACCCAGATACGCAGTATTTT
cdr3_aa: CASRKRDNPDTQYF
j_call: TRBJ2-3
clone_size: -
v_call: TRBV10-2
d_call: -

cdr3_nt: TGTGCCAGCAGTCTCCTACAGGGAGGTGGCGAAAAACTGTTTTTT
cdr3_aa: CASSLLQGGGEKLFF
j_call: TRBJ1-4
clone_size: -
v_call: TRBV28
d_call: -

cdr3_nt: TGTGCCAGCAGCACAGGTTTTAGCAATCAGCCCCAGCATTTT
cdr3_aa: CASSTGFSNQPQHF
j_call: TRBJ1-5
clone_size: -
v_call: TRBV6-1
d_call: -

cdr3_nt: TGTGCCAGCTCACCGCCAGGGCGCTCCTACAATGAGCAGTTCTTC
cdr3_aa: CASSPPGRSYNEQFF
j_call: TRBJ2-1
clone_size: -
v_call: TRBV18
d_call: -

cdr3_nt: TGTGCCAGCAGCCCTGGGACCTTAGCGGGTGAGAGCTCCTACGAGCAGTACTTC
cdr3_aa: CASSPGTLAGESSYEQYF
j_call: TRBJ2-7
clone_size: -
v_call: TRBV7-8
d_call: TRBD2

cdr3_nt: TGTGCCAGCTCACCATATGAGGTCGACTATGGCTACACCTTC
cdr3_aa: CASSPYEVDYGYTF
j_call: TRBJ1-2
clone_size: -
v_call: TRBV18
d_call: -

cdr3_nt: TGTGCCAGCAGCTTGACTGCTGGGTCTAGCAAGTATTTT
cdr3_aa: CASSLTAGSSKYF
j_call: TRBJ2-3
clone_size: -
v_call: TRBV11-2
d_call: -

cdr3_nt: TGTGCCAGCTCAAGGGGGGAGGGCTACGAGCAGTACTTC
cdr3_aa: CASSRGEGYEQYF
j_call: TRBJ2-7
clone_size: -
v_call: TRBV18
d_call: -

cdr3_nt: TGTGCCAGCACCTTCCGGGCGGGAGGGCCGGATACGCAGTATTTT
cdr3_aa: CASTFRAGGPDTQYF
j_call: TRBJ2-3
clone_size: -
v_call: TRBV7-9
d_call: TRBD2

cdr3_nt: TGCAGTGCTTGGGACAGCTACGAGCAGTACTTC
cdr3_aa: CSAWDSYEQYF
j_call: TRBJ2-7
clone_size: -
v_call: TRBV20-1
d_call: TRBD1

cdr3_nt: TGTGCCAGCAGTTCACGAAGAGAAGATACGCAGTATTTT
cdr3_aa: CASSSRREDTQYF
j_call: TRBJ2-3
clone_size: once
v_call: TRBV28
d_call: -

cdr3_nt: TGTGCCAGCAGTCCGAAGTATACGCAGTATTTT
cdr3_aa: CASSPKYTQYF
j_call: TRBJ2-3
clone_size: -
v_call: TRBV28
d_call: -

cdr3_nt: TGTGCATCTCGTGTAGGTGGTGGAGGCAATCAGCCCCAGCATTTT
cdr3_aa: CASRVGGGGNQPQHF
j_call: TRBJ1-5
clone_size: -
v_call: TRBV28
d_call: -

cdr3_nt: TGTGCCAGCAGCCACTCGGGACAGGGAACCTACGAGCAGTACTTC
cdr3_aa: CASSHSGQGTYEQYF
j_call: TRBJ2-7
clone_size: -
v_call: TRBV5-4
d_call: TRBD1

cdr3_nt: TGTGCCAGCAGCCCCGGGAGTTTAACGTACAATGAGCAGTTCTTC
cdr3_aa: CASSPGSLTYNEQFF
j_call: TRBJ2-1
clone_size: -
v_call: TRBV7-6
d_call: -

cdr3_nt: TGTGCCAGCAGCTCGGGGGGCGGGAGGGCCGTCGAGCAGTACTTC
cdr3_aa: CASSSGGGRAVEQYF
j_call: TRBJ2-7
clone_size: -
v_call: TRBV7-6
d_call: TRBD2

cdr3_nt: TGTGCCAGCAGTCCGAGGGCTCCCCTCCTAGCGGGAGGGTACACCGGGGAGCTGTTTTTT
cdr3_aa: CASSPRAPLLAGGYTGELFF
j_call: TRBJ2-2
clone_size: -
v_call: TRBV28
d_call: TRBD2

cdr3_nt: TGTGCCAGCAGCATAGGCACTTCAATATATGGCTACACCTTC
cdr3_aa: CASSIGTSIYGYTF
j_call: TRBJ1-2
clone_size: -
v_call: TRBV28
d_call: -

cdr3_nt: TGCAGCGTGATGTCCGGGGGCGGTTTCAACGGGGAGCTGTTTTTT
cdr3_aa: CSVMSGGGFNGELFF
j_call: TRBJ2-2
clone_size: -
v_call: TRBV29-1
d_call: -

cdr3_nt: TGTGCCAGCAGGAAGGTGTCTAGCGGGTATGGTCGCGCCGGGGAGCTGTTTTTT
cdr3_aa: CASRKVSSGYGRAGELFF
j_call: TRBJ2-2
clone_size: -
v_call: TRBV25-1
d_call: TRBD2

cdr3_nt: TGTGCCTGGAGGGGTCAGGGGAGCTACGAGCAGTACTTC
cdr3_aa: CAWRGQGSYEQYF
j_call: TRBJ2-7
clone_size: -
v_call: TRBV30
d_call: -

cdr3_nt: TGCAGCGTTGATAGCGGAAGCTCCTACAATGAGCAGTTCTTC
cdr3_aa: CSVDSGSSYNEQFF
j_call: TRBJ2-1
clone_size: -
v_call: TRBV29-1
d_call: -

cdr3_nt: TGTGCCAGCAGTACGACCACTGAAGCTTTCTTT
cdr3_aa: CASSTTTEAFF
j_call: TRBJ1-1
clone_size: -
v_call: TRBV6-1
d_call: -

cdr3_nt: TGTGCCAGCAGTCAGACTCGGCTTGGGGAGCTGTTTTTT
cdr3_aa: CASSQTRLGELFF
j_call: TRBJ2-2
clone_size: -
v_call: TRBV6-1
d_call: -

cdr3_nt: TGTGCCAGCAATTCACAGTCTGGGGCCAACGTCCTGACTTTC
cdr3_aa: CASNSQSGANVLTF
j_call: TRBJ2-6
clone_size: -
v_call: TRBV6-1
d_call: -

cdr3_nt: TGTGCCAGCAGTGGGACCGTCCCTGATACGCAGTATTTT
cdr3_aa: CASSGTVPDTQYF
j_call: TRBJ2-3
clone_size: -
v_call: TRBV6-1
d_call: -

cdr3_nt: TGTGCCAGCAGCTTGACAGGAAAATACGAGCAGTACTTC
cdr3_aa: CASSLTGKYEQYF
j_call: TRBJ2-7
clone_size: -
v_call: TRBV5-6
d_call: -

cdr3_nt: TGTGCCAGCAGTGCAGGACAGGGATTGGACACCGGGGAGCTGTTTTTT
cdr3_aa: CASSAGQGLDTGELFF
j_call: TRBJ2-2
clone_size: -
v_call: TRBV6-4
d_call: TRBD1

cdr3_nt: TGTGCCAGTAGTCTCTCTAGCGGCACAGATACGCAGTATTTT
cdr3_aa: CASSLSSGTDTQYF
j_call: TRBJ2-3
clone_size: -
v_call: TRBV19
d_call: -

cdr3_nt: TGTGCCAGCTCAGCCCTAGCGGGCGACTCCTACAATGAGCAGTTCTTC
cdr3_aa: CASSALAGDSYNEQFF
j_call: TRBJ2-1
clone_size: -
v_call: TRBV18
d_call: TRBD2

cdr3_nt: TGTGCCAGTAGTGGGGGAGCGGGAGAGACCCAGTACTTC
cdr3_aa: CASSGGAGETQYF
j_call: TRBJ2-5
clone_size: -
v_call: TRBV19
d_call: -

cdr3_nt: TGTGCCAGCCGCAGGGTGACCGGCAATCAGCCCCAGCATTTT
cdr3_aa: CASRRVTGNQPQHF
j_call: TRBJ1-5
clone_size: -
v_call: TRBV6-5
d_call: -

cdr3_nt: TGTGCCAGCAGTGACCCATTGGGTGGCTACACCTTC
cdr3_aa: CASSDPLGGYTF
j_call: TRBJ1-2
clone_size: -
v_call: TRBV6-1
d_call: -